Shown below are 28 T cell receptor beta chains from a single sample sequenced in a study of shared clonotypes between healthy human individuals. TCRdb keeps only in-frame clones here, not all; method: immunoSEQ multiplex PCR. Among 850,000 to 1,200,000 clones listed, about 70% were seen once. The sequenced sample consisted of memory CD4+ T cells sorted from blood. As for subset: CD45RA-negative fraction. Every receptor here comes from a young man in good health.

The rearrangement uses TRBV29-1 and TRBJ1-3; TRBD1 aligns across 9 bases. This CDR3 is built from 17 residues. In germline, CDR1 is SQVTM, CDR2 ANQGSEA. V was clipped by 7 bases and J by 2 bases; unmatched bases: 15. CDR3: CSALEWGRQGAGNTIYF. CDR3 bases: TGCAGCGCATTGGAATGGGGGAGACAGGGGGCTGGAAACACCATATATTTT.

The DNA of the CDR3 is TGTGCCAGCAGCTTGGGGTCTACAGGGAGCTCTGGGGCCAACGTCCTGACTTTC. This sequence encodes CASSLGSTGSSGANVLTF. The V call is TRBV5-4, the J call TRBJ2-6; possibly TRBD1 for D (6 bases). V was pared by 0 bases and J by 0 bases, with 13 bases between. The length of the CDR3 is 18 residues. Germline V gene lookup returns CDR1 SGHNT and CDR2 YYREEE (reference sequence).

The genes are TRBV5-1 and TRBJ1-6; D gene ambiguous. This CDR3 comprises 14 residues. Trimming cost V 1 base and J 5 bases, with 7 bases left between them. Germline CDR1 is SGHRS and CDR2 is YFSETQ. CDR3 coding DNA: TGCGCCAGCAGCTTGATAGGAGATAATTCACCCCTCCACTTT. Protein product: CASSLIGDNSPLHF.

V gene TRBV4-1 combines with J gene TRBJ2-7, with TRBD2 matching over 13 bases. V lost 5 bases, J lost 5 bases, and 6 bases stayed unmatched. Germline assignment: CDR1 MGHRA and CDR2 YSYEKL. This CDR3 is built from 15 residues. CDR3 loop: CASSIRTSGSHEQYF. Written as DNA, the CDR3 is TGCGCCAGCAGCATTCGGACTAGCGGGAGCCACGAGCAGTACTTC.

This clone was seen just once. The chain is built from TRBV9 and TRBJ2-2; D gene ambiguous. The CDR3 spans 13 residues. CDR1 and CDR2 from the germline V gene are SGDLS and YYNGEE. The V end was cut by 0 bases, the J end by 8 bases, with 8 bases between. The CDR3 reads CASSVDFKGELFF. CDR3 DNA: TGTGCCAGCAGCGTAGATTTTAAGGGGGAGCTGTTTTTT.

The chain couples TRBV6-6 to TRBJ2-7, with TRBD1 matching 9 bases. The CDR3 runs 14 residues. Losses at the gene ends were 7 bases for V and 2 bases for J; bases not matched to a gene: 6. Germline loops: CDR1 MNHNY, CDR2 SVGAGI (reference sequence). The CDR3 region has the DNA TGTGCCAGCACTTTAGGGACAGGGACCTACGAGCAGTACTTC. Translating gives CASTLGTGTYEQYF.

This clone was seen a few times. CDR3 loop: CASSFTSGISGELFF. In DNA form, the CDR3 reads TGTGCCAGCAGCTTCACTAGCGGGATTTCCGGGGAGCTGTTTTTT. J is TRBJ2-2 and V is TRBV7-2; 10 bases align to TRBD2. The CDR3 contains 15 residues. Germline CDR1 and CDR2: SGHTA and FQGNSA. After removal of 3 bases from V and 6 bases from J, the junction contained 4 bases not matched to a gene. Drawing the rest from reference TRBV7-2 and TRBJ2-2, the complete variable domain is GAGVSQSPSNKVTEKGKDVELRCDPISGHTALYWYRQSLGQGLEFLIYFQGNSAPDKSGLPSDRFSAERTGGSVSTLTIQRTQQEDSAVYLCASSFTSGISGELFFGEGSRLTVL.

This clone was detected only a few times. The chain carries TRBV7-9 and TRBJ1-1; TRBD1 is a possible D gene (5 bases). This CDR3 comprises 14 residues. With 7 bases removed from V and 2 bases from J, the gap between germline ends came to 14 bases. Germline assignment: CDR1 SEHNR and CDR2 FQNEAQ (reference sequence). CDR3 region: CASNLLTGNTEAFF. The CDR3, as DNA: TGTGCCAGCAACCTATTAACAGGTAACACTGAAGCTTTCTTT.

This chain uses TRBV11-3 with TRBJ2-3, with no clear D. The CDR3 loop spans 12 amino acids. Trimming removed 1 base from V and 4 bases from J, with 3 bases in between. CDR1 SGHNT and CDR2 YENEEA come from the germline V gene. CDR3: CASSLGADTQYF. CDR3 DNA: TGTGCCAGCAGCTTAGGCGCAGATACGCAGTATTTT.

A few counts support this clone. The chain uses TRBV6-1 and TRBJ1-6; 8 bases align to TRBD1. After removal of 7 bases from V and 7 bases from J, the junction contained 9 bases not matched to a gene. The CDR3 length is 15 residues. Germline assignment: CDR1 MNHNS and CDR2 SASEGT. The DNA of the CDR3 is TGTGCCAGCATCCCCCGGGACAGGCTAAATTCACCCCTCCACTTT. It encodes CASIPRDRLNSPLHF.

This clone was observed a few times. The chain combines TRBV12-5 with TRBJ2-1, with D hard to call. Between the trimmed V and J ends, which lost 7 bases and 4 bases, there was a span of 5 bases. Germline loops: CDR1 LGHNT, CDR2 FRNRAP. The CDR3 runs to 11 residues. CDR3 in amino acids: CASVEYNEQFF. CDR3 coding DNA: TGTGCTAGTGTCGAGTACAATGAGCAGTTCTTC.

J is TRBJ2-2 and V is TRBV7-8; 9 bases line up with TRBD1. Germline V gene sequence: CDR1 SGHVS, CDR2 FQNEAQ. V was clipped by 7 bases and J by 3 bases; unmatched bases: 6. The CDR3 has 15 amino acids. The CDR3 loop is CASKPGQGYTGELFF. The CDR3, as DNA: TGTGCCAGCAAACCGGGACAGGGTTACACCGGGGAGCTGTTTTTT.

The V and J genes are TRBV21-1 and TRBJ1-2; TRBD1, the table's D call, was not compared with the DNA. TRBV21-1 is given as a pseudogene. The CDR3 contains 18 residues. The CDR3 loop is CASTNNADRDREAEGYTF. The CDR3 DNA reads as TGTGCCAGCACCAATAACGCGGACCGGGACAGGGAAGCGGAGGGCTACACCTTC.

This clone has a count of ten or more. The chain is built from TRBV5-8 and TRBJ1-1, with D perhaps TRBD1 (5 bases). The CDR3 spans 15 residues. Between the trimmed V and J ends, which lost 2 bases and 4 bases, there was a span of 15 bases. Germline V gene lookup returns CDR1 SGHTS and CDR2 YDEGEE. The CDR3 sequence: CASSFFFTGSTEAFF. The CDR3 DNA sequence: TGTGCCAGCAGCTTTTTCTTCACAGGCTCCACTGAAGCTTTCTTT.

The CDR3 DNA follows: TGTGCCAGCAGCGCTAGCGGGAATGACAATGAGCAGTTCTTC. Its translation is CASSASGNDNEQFF. V is TRBV9 and J is TRBJ2-1; TRBD2 agrees at 9 bases. Germline values: CDR1 SGDLS, CDR2 YYNGEE. V lost 3 bases and J lost 5; bases outside the gene matches: 3. CDR3 length: 14 residues.

The J gene is TRBJ2-7, the V gene TRBV5-1; the D is unclear. CDR1 SGHRS and CDR2 YFSETQ come from the germline V gene. V was trimmed by 7 bases and J by 2 bases, leaving 10 bases between them. The CDR3 is made up of 12 amino acids. DNA for the CDR3: TGCGCCAGCGGAACCGAGACCTACGAGCAGTACTTC. Its translation: CASGTETYEQYF.

In the case of this clone: The same CDR3 also results from other DNA sequences found in this sample. V gene TRBV5-4 combines with J gene TRBJ2-2; D is unclear. The CDR3 is 13 residues long. Trimming pared 1 base from V and 2 bases from J, leaving 3 bases between. The V gene's germline CDR1 is SGHNT and CDR2 YYREEE (reference sequence). The CDR3 protein is CASSLTNTGELFF. The CDR3, as DNA: TGTGCCAGCAGCTTGACCAACACCGGGGAGCTGTTTTTT.

CDR3 amino acids: CASSPPGGSGELFF. For the CDR3, the DNA is TGTGCCAGCTCACCACCCGGTGGCTCCGGGGAGCTGTTTTTT. The chain links TRBV18 to TRBJ2-2; D call uncertain. The V gene's germline CDR1 is KGHSH and CDR2 LQKENI. V gave up 0 bases and J gave up 6 bases, with 8 bases separating them. CDR3 length: 14 residues.

This chain links TRBV28 with TRBJ1-3; 7 positions match TRBD1. The CDR3 contains 15 residues. V shed 3 bases, J shed 5 bases, and the junction held 7 bases outside the gene matches. Germline V gene lookup returns CDR1 MDHEN and CDR2 SYDVKM. CDR3 amino acids: CASSFGWDSRNTIYF. The DNA for the CDR3 is TGTGCCAGCAGTTTCGGATGGGACAGCCGAAACACCATATATTTT.

The V and J genes are TRBV27 and TRBJ1-5, with 9 positions matching TRBD1. Germline V CDR1 and CDR2: MNHEY, SMNVEV (reference sequence). The CDR3 covers 14 residues. The ends lost 8 bases at V and 6 bases at J; junction bases unmatched: 8. The CDR3 DNA follows: TGTGCCAGCCGTCGGGACAGGGAAGGTCAGCCCCAGCATTTT. Translated, it gives CASRRDREGQPQHF.

This clone was seen a handful of times. The V call is TRBV29-1, the J call TRBJ1-1; the D is unclear. This CDR3 has 12 residues. V was clipped by 4 bases and J by 1 base, with 7 bases between them. Germline CDR1 reads SQVTM; CDR2 reads ANQGSEA. CDR3 amino acids: CSVGSRNTEAFF. The CDR3, as DNA: TGCAGCGTTGGGTCTCGGAACACTGAAGCTTTCTTT.

The V call is TRBV5-4, the J call TRBJ1-4; TRBD1 matches 7 bases. Germline CDR1 reads SGHNT; CDR2 reads YYREEE (reference sequence). Trimming cost V 0 bases and J 3 bases; bases outside gene matches: 5. This CDR3 has 16 amino acids. Here the CDR3 DNA reads TGTGCCAGCAGCTTGGGTGCCGGGACAGCTAATGAAAAACTGTTTTTT. Its translation is CASSLGAGTANEKLFF.

The rearrangement uses TRBV2 and TRBJ1-1, with no clear D. CDR1 and CDR2 (germline): SNHLY, FYNNEI. Trimming shortened V by 4 bases and J by 4 bases, and 13 bases separated the two germline ends. The length of the CDR3 is 14 residues. The CDR3 sequence is CASSGVVFGTEAFF. The DNA for the CDR3 is TGTGCCAGCAGTGGGGTAGTCTTCGGCACTGAAGCTTTCTTT. The whole variable domain, remainder taken from reference TRBV2 and TRBJ1-1, is EPEVTQTPSHQVTQMGQEVILRCVPISNHLYFYWYRQILGQKVEFLVSFYNNEISEKSEIFDDQFSVERPDGSNFTLKIRSTKLEDSAMYFCASSGVVFGTEAFFGQGTRLTVV.

As to this clone: The same CDR3 also results from other DNA sequences found in this sample. The gene calls are TRBV5-1 and TRBJ2-1, with D hard to call. The CDR3 spans 13 residues. Germline V gene lookup returns CDR1 SGHRS and CDR2 YFSETQ. V was trimmed by 0 bases and J by 7 bases, leaving 8 bases between them. The DNA for the CDR3 is TGCGCCAGCAGCTTGGGGGTAGGTAATGAGCAGTTCTTC. Amino acids: CASSLGVGNEQFF.

J is TRBJ2-3 and V is TRBV4-1, with D unclear. From germline, CDR1 is MGHRA and CDR2 YSYEKL. The CDR3 runs 12 residues. Between the trimmed V and J ends, which lost 4 bases and 2 bases, there was a span of 4 bases. CDR3: CASSPFTDTQYF. CDR3 nucleotide sequence: TGCGCCAGCAGCCCGTTCACAGATACGCAGTATTTT.

Comments on this clone: Other DNA sequences in this specimen translate into the identical CDR3. The chain recombines TRBV5-1 with TRBJ1-2; 7 nucleotides align to TRBD1. This CDR3 has 13 amino acids. Germline V gene lookup returns CDR1 SGHRS and CDR2 YFSETQ. With V trimmed by 5 bases and J by 8 bases, 9 bases remained unmatched. For the CDR3, the DNA is TGCGCCAGCAGTTTAGGGGGCGCGGAAGGCTACACCTTC. This sequence encodes CASSLGGAEGYTF.

This clone has only one observation. The V gene is TRBV25-1, the J gene TRBJ2-3, with 7 bases matching TRBD2. V trimming: 3 bases; J trimming: 2 bases; junction bases outside the gene matches: 2. The CDR3 sequence is 14 residues long. Germline V gene sequence: CDR1 MGHDK, CDR2 SYGVNS. The CDR3 DNA follows: TGTGCCAGCAGTGAGGGGGGGAACACAGATACGCAGTATTTT. Encoded protein: CASSEGGNTDTQYF.

This clone has a handful of counts. The DNA for the CDR3 is TGCAGCGCTGGAGGGGCGGACTCCTACGAGCAGTACTTC. Its translation is CSAGGADSYEQYF. V usage is TRBV29-1 and J usage is TRBJ2-5, with D perhaps TRBD2 (6 bases). TRBJ2-7 matches the DNA end more closely, so the J call is doubtful. The CDR3 extends over 13 amino acids. From germline, CDR1 is SQVTM and CDR2 ANQGSEA.